This is a list of T cell receptor beta chains from one sample in a study of T cells in narcolepsy. The table came from immunoSEQ multiplex PCR; TCRdb's copy has only in-frame clones and leaves some out. Seen here are about 34,000 clones, 82% observed once, and the top ten hold 2.5%. Sequenced: CD45RA- memory CD4+ T cells from PBMCs. These receptors were taken from a human donor with narcolepsy. The CDR3 runs from the conserved cysteine through the conserved F or W. The order of the fields is clone size, J gene, V gene, D gene, CDR3 DNA, CDR3 protein. A D gene is named only where the DNA matches it firmly. A clone size is listed for some rows: how often the clone was seen (once, few, many), or a class if it is expanded.

abundance: NA; j_gene: TRBJ2-7; v_gene: TRBV6-1; d_gene: TRBD1; CDR3nt: TGTGCCAGCAGACATACCGGGACAGGGGACTACGAGCAGTACTTC; CDR3aa: CASRHTGTGDYEQYF
abundance: once; j_gene: TRBJ1-6; v_gene: TRBV9; d_gene: TRBD1; CDR3nt: TGTGCCAGCAGCGCTCGGGACAGGTATAATTCACCCCTCCACTTT; CDR3aa: CASSARDRYNSPLHF
abundance: NA; j_gene: TRBJ1-1; v_gene: TRBV27; d_gene: NA; CDR3nt: TGTGCCAGCAGTTTACAGGGGCAAATGAACACTGAAGCTTTCTTT; CDR3aa: CASSLQGQMNTEAFF
abundance: NA; j_gene: TRBJ1-1; v_gene: TRBV11-2; d_gene: NA; CDR3nt: TGTGCCAGCAGCTTAGTAGCCTGGGTTCCTCGGAACACTGAAGCTTTCTTT; CDR3aa: CASSLVAWVPRNTEAFF
abundance: NA; j_gene: TRBJ2-1; v_gene: TRBV2; d_gene: NA; CDR3nt: TGTGCCAGCAGTGGGCTGGGGGATGAGCAGTTCTTC; CDR3aa: CASSGLGDEQFF
abundance: few; j_gene: TRBJ2-1; v_gene: TRBV11-2; d_gene: TRBD2; CDR3nt: TGTGCCAGCAGCTTTCGGGGACTAGACGGCAATGAGCAGTTCTTC; CDR3aa: CASSFRGLDGNEQFF
abundance: NA; j_gene: TRBJ1-2; v_gene: TRBV5-6; d_gene: TRBD1; CDR3nt: TGTGCCAGCAGCTTGGCAGGGACAGGGGGACCGAGGGGCTACACCTTC; CDR3aa: CASSLAGTGGPRGYTF
abundance: NA; j_gene: TRBJ2-2; v_gene: TRBV28; d_gene: NA; CDR3nt: TGTGCCAGCAGTACCCTTCTGTGGGAAAACACCGGGGAGCTGTTTTTT; CDR3aa: CASSTLLWENTGELFF
abundance: NA; j_gene: TRBJ1-1; v_gene: TRBV28; d_gene: NA; CDR3nt: TGTGCCAGCAGTTGGAGGACTGAAGCTTTCTTT; CDR3aa: CASSWRTEAFF
abundance: NA; j_gene: TRBJ1-6; v_gene: TRBV5-1; d_gene: TRBD1; CDR3nt: TGCGCCAGCAGCGAAAGGACAGGGGGCTCGGGTTCACCCCTCCACTTT; CDR3aa: CASSERTGGSGSPLHF
abundance: NA; j_gene: TRBJ1-1; v_gene: TRBV6-1; d_gene: NA; CDR3nt: TGTGCCAGCAGTGCAACACTATATAACACTGAAGCTTTCTTT; CDR3aa: CASSATLYNTEAFF
abundance: NA; j_gene: TRBJ2-1; v_gene: TRBV28; d_gene: TRBD1; CDR3nt: TGTGCCAGCAGTTTTTCGGGACAGGGGGCGCGGAATGAGCAGTTCTTC; CDR3aa: CASSFSGQGARNEQFF
abundance: NA; j_gene: TRBJ2-5; v_gene: TRBV4-1; d_gene: NA; CDR3nt: TGCGCCAGCAGCCAAGCTAATTTAGGTTTCCAAGAGACCCAGTACTTC; CDR3aa: CASSQANLGFQETQYF
abundance: NA; j_gene: TRBJ2-1; v_gene: TRBV9; d_gene: NA; CDR3nt: TGTGCCAGCAGCGTAGAAGGCGGGACGTACAATGAGCAGTTCTTC; CDR3aa: CASSVEGGTYNEQFF
abundance: few; j_gene: TRBJ2-7; v_gene: TRBV25-1; d_gene: NA; CDR3nt: TGTGCCAGCAGTCAAGGACCGTTTAGGGCATGCGGCTACGAGCAGTACTTC; CDR3aa: CASSQGPFRACGYEQYF
abundance: NA; j_gene: TRBJ1-2; v_gene: TRBV5-1; d_gene: TRBD1; CDR3nt: TGCGCCAGCAGCTTTATCCAGGGGGCCATTTCCCCCTATGGCTACACCTTC; CDR3aa: CASSFIQGAISPYGYTF
abundance: NA; j_gene: TRBJ2-5; v_gene: TRBV10-2; d_gene: NA; CDR3nt: TGCGCCAGCAGTGTGGGAGCTCGGGGGACCCAGTACTTC; CDR3aa: CASSVGARGTQYF
abundance: NA; j_gene: TRBJ2-5; v_gene: TRBV7-9; d_gene: TRBD1; CDR3nt: TGTGCCAGCAGCCCTAGACAGGGGCAAGAGACCCAGTACTTC; CDR3aa: CASSPRQGQETQYF
abundance: NA; j_gene: TRBJ2-1; v_gene: TRBV18; d_gene: TRBD1; CDR3nt: TGTGCCAGCTCCGACAGGGTCGAGTACAATGAGCAGTTCTTC; CDR3aa: CASSDRVEYNEQFF